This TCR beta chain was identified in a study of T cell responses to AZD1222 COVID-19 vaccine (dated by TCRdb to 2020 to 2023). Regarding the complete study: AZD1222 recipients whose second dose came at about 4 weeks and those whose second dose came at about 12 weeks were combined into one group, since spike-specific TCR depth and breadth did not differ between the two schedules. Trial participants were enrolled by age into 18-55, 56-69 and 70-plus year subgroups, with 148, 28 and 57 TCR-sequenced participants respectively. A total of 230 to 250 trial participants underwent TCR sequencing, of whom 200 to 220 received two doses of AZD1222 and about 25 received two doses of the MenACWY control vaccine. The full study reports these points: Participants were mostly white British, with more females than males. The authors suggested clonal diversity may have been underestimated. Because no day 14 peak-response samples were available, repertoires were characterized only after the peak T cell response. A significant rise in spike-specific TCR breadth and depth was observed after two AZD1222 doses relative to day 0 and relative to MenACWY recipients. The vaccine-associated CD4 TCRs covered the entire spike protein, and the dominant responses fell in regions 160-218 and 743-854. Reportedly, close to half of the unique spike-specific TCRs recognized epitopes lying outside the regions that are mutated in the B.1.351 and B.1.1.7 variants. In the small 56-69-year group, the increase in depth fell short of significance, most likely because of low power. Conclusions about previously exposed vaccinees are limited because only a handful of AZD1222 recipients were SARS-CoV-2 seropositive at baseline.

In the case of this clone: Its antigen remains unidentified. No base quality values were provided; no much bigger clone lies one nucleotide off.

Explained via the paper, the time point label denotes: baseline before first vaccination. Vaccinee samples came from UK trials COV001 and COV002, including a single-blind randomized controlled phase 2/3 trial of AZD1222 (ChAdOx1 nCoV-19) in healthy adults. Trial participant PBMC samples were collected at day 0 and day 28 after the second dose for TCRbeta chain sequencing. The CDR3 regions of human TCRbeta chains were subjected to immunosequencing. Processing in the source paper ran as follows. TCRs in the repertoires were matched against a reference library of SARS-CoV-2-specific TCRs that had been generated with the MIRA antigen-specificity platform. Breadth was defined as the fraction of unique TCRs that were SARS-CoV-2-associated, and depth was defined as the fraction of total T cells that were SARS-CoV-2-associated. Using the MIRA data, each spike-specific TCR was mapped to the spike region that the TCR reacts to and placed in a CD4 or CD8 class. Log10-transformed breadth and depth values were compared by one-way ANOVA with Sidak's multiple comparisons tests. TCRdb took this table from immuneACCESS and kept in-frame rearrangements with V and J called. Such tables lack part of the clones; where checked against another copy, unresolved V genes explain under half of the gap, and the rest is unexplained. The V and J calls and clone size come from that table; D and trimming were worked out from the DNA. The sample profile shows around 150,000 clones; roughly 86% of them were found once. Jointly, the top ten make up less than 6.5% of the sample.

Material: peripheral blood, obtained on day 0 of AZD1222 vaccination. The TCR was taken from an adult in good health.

The CDR3 corresponds to CASSLVMGQGSYEQYF. The DNA sequence is given as TGTGCCAGCAGTTTAGTTATGGGACAGGGCTCCTACGAGCAGTACTTC. Recombination joined TRBV28 with TRBJ2-7; 9 nucleotides in the junction match TRBD1. The CDR3 runs 16 residues from the cysteine to the phenylalanine. Only CDR3 DNA is held: 48 bases, read in frame from base 1. The junction shows trimming of 2 bases on V and 0 bases on J, and the gene matches do not reach 5 bases of it. From a lookup of the germline V gene, CDR1 and CDR2 are MDHEN and SYDVKM.